These 2 T cell receptor beta chains were all obtained from the same sample, sequenced in a study of T cell repertoires in cytomegalovirus infection (dated by TCRdb to about 2019). Read against the paper, the sample's treatment or condition label means: in vitro stimulation with specific CMV peptide epitopes to enrich CMV-specific T cells. Their specific antigens are unknown. Sequencing was performed on an Illumina HiSeq 1500. TCRdb cleaned the public reads at Q25 with fastp, built clones with MiXCR and kept in-frame beta chains. CDR3 protein sequences are deduplicated, and each keeps its most common genes and DNA. In this sample the table shows about 770,000 distinct CDR3 sequences, 29% of which occur a single time. Together, the top ten hold 10% to 15% of the sample. The specimen was cultured CD8+ T cells from PBMCs, collected from culture after CMV antigen stimulation. The receptors come from a human donor in good health (CMV status not recorded). Some clones in this sample may be carry-over from other donors' samples.

The sample holds many counts of this clonotype. This chain uses TRBV7-8 with TRBJ1-2; 9 bases agree with TRBD1. The germline CDR1 and CDR2 sequences are SGHVS and FQNEAQ. The CDR3 runs 16 residues. The J segment lost 6 bases and the V segment lost 1 base, leaving 9 bases of the junction unmatched. This CDR3 reads CASSLDRTGVVDGYTF. CDR3 sequence (DNA): TGTGCCAGCAGCTTAGATCGGACAGGGGTGGTCGATGGCTACACCTTC.

The chain uses TRBV15 and TRBJ2-3; D not certain. Germline loops: CDR1 LNHNV, CDR2 YYDKDF (reference sequence). Trimming left V 0 bases short and J 5 bases short, with 3 bases between. The CDR3 has 12 amino acids. CDR3 protein: CATSRDRDTQYF. The DNA of the CDR3 is TGTGCCACCAGCAGAGATAGAGATACGCAGTATTTT.